These T cell receptor beta chains were read from a single sample in a study of regulatory T cells in long-lasting Graves disease. TCRdb called the multiplex PCR reads again in MiXCR, with one record for every CDR3 protein. This sample yields fewer than 450,000 distinct CDR3 sequences, of which more than 20% are seen a single time; less than 25% belongs to the top ten. Source: peripheral blood mononuclear cells (PBMCs), taken when the disease was refractory, from a patient treated with antithyroid drugs. These receptors were obtained from a female donor with Graves disease. Both conserved end residues are part of each CDR3. The D gene is left open where the match is weak. The size field is filled for only some rows; it gives once, few, many or a size class.

cdr3_nt: TGCGCCAGCAGACAAGGACAGGGAGTTGGTGGCTACACCTTC
cdr3_aa: CASRQGQGVGGYTF
d_call: TRBD1
j_call: TRBJ1-2
v_call: TRBV5-1
clone_size: NA

cdr3_nt: TGTGCCAGCAGTTACAGCGGGAGCTCCTACGAGCAGTACTTC
cdr3_aa: CASSYSGSSYEQYF
d_call: TRBD2
j_call: TRBJ2-7
v_call: TRBV6-5
clone_size: many

cdr3_nt: TGTGCCAGCTCACCACAGGGGGGGCGCGGCGAAGCTTTCTTT
cdr3_aa: CASSPQGGRGEAFF
d_call: NA
j_call: TRBJ1-1
v_call: TRBV18
clone_size: many

cdr3_nt: TGTGCCACCAGTGGGAGACATCGAGGCCAAGAGACCCAGTACTTC
cdr3_aa: CATSGRHRGQETQYF
d_call: NA
j_call: TRBJ2-5
v_call: TRBV24-1
clone_size: many

cdr3_nt: TGTGCCAGCACTACCAGGACACCTTATAATTCACCCCTCCACTTT
cdr3_aa: CASTTRTPYNSPLHF
d_call: NA
j_call: TRBJ1-6
v_call: TRBV6-1
clone_size: NA

cdr3_nt: TGTGCCAGCAGTTCAATTTGGGAAAGGGGTCCTCGGAACACTGAAGCTTTCTTT
cdr3_aa: CASSSIWERGPRNTEAFF
d_call: NA
j_call: TRBJ1-1
v_call: TRBV28
clone_size: many

cdr3_nt: TGTGCCAGTAGCCCAGGCCTGCGGGAGACACAAGAGACCCAGTACTTC
cdr3_aa: CASSPGLRETQETQYF
d_call: TRBD2
j_call: TRBJ2-5
v_call: TRBV19
clone_size: NA

cdr3_nt: TGCGCCAGCAGCCAAGCGGCAGGGGAGAGGCCGTACTTC
cdr3_aa: CASSQAAGERPYF
d_call: NA
j_call: TRBJ2-7
v_call: TRBV4-1
clone_size: NA

cdr3_nt: TGTGCCAGCAGCTTAGTTGGTGGACGACAGTACTACGAGCAGTACTTC
cdr3_aa: CASSLVGGRQYYEQYF
d_call: NA
j_call: TRBJ2-7
v_call: TRBV11-2
clone_size: many

cdr3_nt: TGCAGTGCTAGCTGGGGGGGAAACACCATATATTTT
cdr3_aa: CSASWGGNTIYF
d_call: NA
j_call: TRBJ1-3
v_call: TRBV20-1
clone_size: NA

cdr3_nt: TGTGCCATCAGTGATCCGGGGTTTGGGAGTGGCTCTCCCCTCCACTTT
cdr3_aa: CAISDPGFGSGSPLHF
d_call: NA
j_call: TRBJ1-6
v_call: TRBV10-3
clone_size: few

cdr3_nt: TGCAGTGCTAGAGCAGGGGTAGAGGAGACCCAGTACTTC
cdr3_aa: CSARAGVEETQYF
d_call: NA
j_call: TRBJ2-5
v_call: TRBV20-1
clone_size: many

cdr3_nt: TGTGCCAGCAGCCAAGATACGAAGCAAGAGACCCAGTACTTC
cdr3_aa: CASSQDTKQETQYF
d_call: NA
j_call: TRBJ2-5
v_call: TRBV3-1
clone_size: many

cdr3_nt: TGTGCCAGCAGCCAAACGGGACAGGGAGGCTATGGCTACACCTTC
cdr3_aa: CASSQTGQGGYGYTF
d_call: TRBD1
j_call: TRBJ1-2
v_call: TRBV5-6
clone_size: NA

cdr3_nt: TGCAGCGCCAAGAGTGGGGAGGAGCAGTACTTC
cdr3_aa: CSAKSGEEQYF
d_call: NA
j_call: TRBJ2-7
v_call: TRBV29-1
clone_size: NA

cdr3_nt: TGTGCCAGCAGTTTGACTAGCGGGAGGGGCAATGAGCAGTTCTTC
cdr3_aa: CASSLTSGRGNEQFF
d_call: TRBD2
j_call: TRBJ2-1
v_call: TRBV12-3/TRBV12-4
clone_size: NA

cdr3_nt: TGTGCCACCAGCAGAGATATAAAGGAAGTGGACACTGAAGCTTTCTTT
cdr3_aa: CATSRDIKEVDTEAFF
d_call: NA
j_call: TRBJ1-1
v_call: TRBV15
clone_size: NA

cdr3_nt: TGCAGTGCTAATGACCTCTCCTACGAGCAGTACTTC
cdr3_aa: CSANDLSYEQYF
d_call: NA
j_call: TRBJ2-7
v_call: TRBV20-1
clone_size: NA

cdr3_nt: TGTGCCAGCAGTTTGGGTGGGACTGCCTCGGAGCAGTACTTC
cdr3_aa: CASSLGGTASEQYF
d_call: NA
j_call: TRBJ2-7
v_call: TRBV12-3/TRBV12-4
clone_size: many

cdr3_nt: TGCGCCAGCAGCCAAGATCCAGCGGGAGTGTTCGAGCAGTACTTC
cdr3_aa: CASSQDPAGVFEQYF
d_call: TRBD2
j_call: TRBJ2-7
v_call: TRBV4-3
clone_size: few

cdr3_nt: TGTGCCTGGACCTCACAGGGAGATACGCAGTATTTT
cdr3_aa: CAWTSQGDTQYF
d_call: NA
j_call: TRBJ2-3
v_call: TRBV30
clone_size: few

cdr3_nt: TGCAGTGCTCCATCCTGGGGTACCACAAGTCCACCCCTCCACTTT
cdr3_aa: CSAPSWGTTSPPLHF
d_call: NA
j_call: TRBJ1-6
v_call: TRBV20-1
clone_size: NA

cdr3_nt: TGTGCCAGTTTTTCCCTCCTCGGGATCGAAAGGGACAAAAACATTCAGTACTTC
cdr3_aa: CASFSLLGIERDKNIQYF
d_call: NA
j_call: TRBJ2-4
v_call: TRBV19
clone_size: few

cdr3_nt: TGCAGTGCTAGCGACAGGGGAACTAACTATGGCTACACCTTC
cdr3_aa: CSASDRGTNYGYTF
d_call: TRBD1
j_call: TRBJ1-2
v_call: TRBV20-1
clone_size: few

cdr3_nt: TGCGCCAGCAGCCCCAGAGGCCTAGCAGGCGATACGCAGTATTTT
cdr3_aa: CASSPRGLAGDTQYF
d_call: NA
j_call: TRBJ2-3
v_call: TRBV4-3
clone_size: NA

cdr3_nt: TGTGCCAGCAGTTACAACCCTGCGGGAGAGACCCAGTACTTC
cdr3_aa: CASSYNPAGETQYF
d_call: NA
j_call: TRBJ2-5
v_call: TRBV6-5
clone_size: NA

cdr3_nt: TGTGCCAGCAGCTTAGGAGCGTGGGAGACCCAGTACTTC
cdr3_aa: CASSLGAWETQYF
d_call: NA
j_call: TRBJ2-5
v_call: TRBV11-2
clone_size: once

cdr3_nt: TGTGCCAGCAGCTTGAACCGGGGACAGGGGGCCCAGCCCCAGCATTTT
cdr3_aa: CASSLNRGQGAQPQHF
d_call: TRBD1
j_call: TRBJ1-5
v_call: TRBV5-5
clone_size: NA

cdr3_nt: TGTGCCAGCAGCTTAGACTTTTGGGAGACCCAGTACTTC
cdr3_aa: CASSLDFWETQYF
d_call: NA
j_call: TRBJ2-5
v_call: TRBV7-6
clone_size: many

cdr3_nt: TGTGCCAGCAGCTTAGTCCCCGGCGGAAGCTCTGGAAACACCATATATTTT
cdr3_aa: CASSLVPGGSSGNTIYF
d_call: NA
j_call: TRBJ1-3
v_call: TRBV7-2
clone_size: few

cdr3_nt: TGTGCCAGCAGCCAAGACAGTGTTAACTATGGCTACACCTTC
cdr3_aa: CASSQDSVNYGYTF
d_call: NA
j_call: TRBJ1-2
v_call: TRBV3-1
clone_size: NA

cdr3_nt: TGTGCCAGCAGTGAGAGTTCCAGGGCTCCCCTCCACTTT
cdr3_aa: CASSESSRAPLHF
d_call: NA
j_call: TRBJ1-6
v_call: TRBV6-1
clone_size: NA

cdr3_nt: TGCGCCAGCAGCTTGGAGGGACTCCCCCGGGAGACCCAGTACTTC
cdr3_aa: CASSLEGLPRETQYF
d_call: NA
j_call: TRBJ2-5
v_call: TRBV5-1
clone_size: once

cdr3_nt: TGTGCCAGCAGCCCCCAGCAAGGGGTTGGCTACACCTTC
cdr3_aa: CASSPQQGVGYTF
d_call: NA
j_call: TRBJ1-2
v_call: TRBV5-1
clone_size: many

cdr3_nt: TGTGCCGGCAGCGGGTGGACCGCCGGGGAGCTGTTTTTT
cdr3_aa: CAGSGWTAGELFF
d_call: NA
j_call: TRBJ2-2
v_call: TRBV11-2
clone_size: once

cdr3_nt: TGTGCCAGCAGCTTAAGACAAGCAATGAACACTGAAGCTTTCTTT
cdr3_aa: CASSLRQAMNTEAFF
d_call: NA
j_call: TRBJ1-1
v_call: TRBV7-8
clone_size: many

cdr3_nt: TGTGCCAGCAGCTCAAATACAGGGCTCGTTGCGAACACTGAAGCTTTCTTT
cdr3_aa: CASSSNTGLVANTEAFF
d_call: NA
j_call: TRBJ1-1
v_call: TRBV7-9
clone_size: NA

cdr3_nt: TGTGCCAGCAGCTTAGACCAGTACAGTCGATATGGCTACACCTTC
cdr3_aa: CASSLDQYSRYGYTF
d_call: NA
j_call: TRBJ1-2
v_call: TRBV7-9
clone_size: few

cdr3_nt: TGCGCCAGCAGCCCCGGGACAGGTAGGGTGGTGGGCTACGAGCAGTACTTC
cdr3_aa: CASSPGTGRVVGYEQYF
d_call: TRBD1
j_call: TRBJ2-7
v_call: TRBV7-2
clone_size: NA

cdr3_nt: TGTGCCAGCAGTGTCTGGGCTAGCGCGAGCTCTGGGGCCAACGTCCTGACTTTC
cdr3_aa: CASSVWASASSGANVLTF
d_call: NA
j_call: TRBJ2-6
v_call: TRBV7-9
clone_size: NA

cdr3_nt: TGTGCCAGCAGTTACGACCCGGTTGCATTAGCTAACTATGGCTACACCTTC
cdr3_aa: CASSYDPVALANYGYTF
d_call: NA
j_call: TRBJ1-2
v_call: TRBV6-2/TRBV6-3
clone_size: NA

cdr3_nt: TGCGCCAGCAGCCAAGCCGGTTGGGCCGAGGAAAAACTGTTTTTT
cdr3_aa: CASSQAGWAEEKLFF
d_call: NA
j_call: TRBJ1-4
v_call: TRBV4-1
clone_size: few

cdr3_nt: TGCAGTGCGCATAGCGGGAGGGCCGGAGAGACCCAGTACTTC
cdr3_aa: CSAHSGRAGETQYF
d_call: TRBD2
j_call: TRBJ2-5
v_call: TRBV20-1
clone_size: NA

cdr3_nt: TGTGCCAGCAGCGTAGATGGCCTTCGGGGTATTGAGGGCTACACCTTC
cdr3_aa: CASSVDGLRGIEGYTF
d_call: NA
j_call: TRBJ1-2
v_call: TRBV9
clone_size: many

cdr3_nt: TGTGCCAGCAGGCCCTTCGCGGCAGGGATCAATGAGCAGTTCTTC
cdr3_aa: CASRPFAAGINEQFF
d_call: NA
j_call: TRBJ2-1
v_call: TRBV7-9
clone_size: NA

cdr3_nt: TGTGCCAGCAGCCTATTGGGACGGGTGCAAGAGACCCAGTACTTC
cdr3_aa: CASSLLGRVQETQYF
d_call: NA
j_call: TRBJ2-5
v_call: TRBV6-2/TRBV6-3
clone_size: many